These 27 T cell receptor beta chains came from one sample sequenced in a study of cytomegalovirus exposure and HLA in healthy donors. In the PCR, 60 Vbeta and 13 Jbeta primers were used. The protocol was immunoSEQ multiplex PCR, while the TCRdb copy is restricted to in-frame clones and leaves out a portion. The table has approximately 150,000 clones, 70% to 85% seen once; the top ten hold around 9.7%. Sequenced input: PBMCs. These receptors were taken from a woman aged 55-70 years in good health and CMV-seropositive.

The V and J genes are TRBV10-2 and TRBJ1-1; 7 bases align to TRBD1. The CDR3 contains 13 residues. Germline CDR1 and CDR2: WSHSY and SAAADI. With V trimmed by 7 bases and J by 4 bases, 6 bases remained unmatched. The CDR3 here is CASMEGGVTEAFF. CDR3 in DNA: TGCGCCAGCATGGAAGGGGGCGTCACTGAAGCTTTCTTT.

This clone has a handful of counts. The CDR3 DNA reads TGTGCCACTTCCGGGACTAGTGGAAACTACGAGCAGTACTTC. Translating gives CATSGTSGNYEQYF. This chain uses TRBV30 with TRBJ2-7, with TRBD2 identical over 8 bases. Germline trimming cut 8 bases from V and 3 bases from J; bases unmatched to any gene: 12. The germline CDR1 and CDR2 sequences are GTSNPN and SVGIG (reference sequence). The CDR3 runs 14 residues.

This chain joins TRBV29-1 and TRBJ1-1; no firm D call. V was cut by 1 base and J by 7 bases, with 13 bases left in between. The V gene's germline CDR1 is SQVTM and CDR2 ANQGSEA. The CDR3 runs to 13 residues. CDR3 sequence reads: CSVEVVRGVEAFF. The DNA for the CDR3 is TGCAGCGTTGAAGTGGTCCGGGGAGTTGAAGCTTTCTTT. Full variable domain (missing parts from reference TRBV29-1 and TRBJ1-1): SAVISQKPSRDICQRGTSLTIQCQVDSQVTMMFWYRQQPGQSLTLIATANQGSEATYESGFVIDKFPISRPNLTFSTLTVSNMSPEDSSIYLCSVEVVRGVEAFFGQGTRLTVV.

This clone has just a few counts. The chain couples TRBV11-2 to TRBJ2-5; TRBD1 matches at 8 bases. The V segment lost 6 bases and the J segment 13 bases; nucleotides outside the gene matches: 7. This CDR3 has 11 residues. CDR1 and CDR2 (germline): SGHAT, FQNNGV. This CDR3 reads CASRGDRTTYF. CDR3 nucleotide sequence: TGTGCCAGCAGAGGGGACAGGACAACGTACTTC.

The chain links TRBV5-4 to TRBJ2-5; a weak D match, TRBD1 (6 bases). The CDR3 loop spans 16 amino acids. Germline CDR1 SGHNT, CDR2 YYREEE (reference sequence). The V and J ends lost 4 bases and 5 bases respectively, with 21 bases between them. In DNA form, the CDR3 reads TGTGCCAGCAGCCTTGTGGGGGCAGGGCTTACGGAGACCCAGTACTTC. Translation: CASSLVGAGLTETQYF. Combining the CDR3 with reference TRBV5-4 and TRBJ2-5 gives the whole variable domain ETGVTQSPTHLIKTRGQQVTLRCSSQSGHNTVSWYQQALGQGPQFIFQYYREEENGRGNFPPRFSGLQFPNYSSELNVNALELDDSALYLCASSLVGAGLTETQYFGPGTRLLVL.

The chain carries TRBV10-3 and TRBJ2-2, with D perhaps matching TRBD1 (6 bases). Trimming cost V 8 bases and J 6 bases, with 10 bases left between them. The CDR3 loop spans 12 amino acids. Germline values: CDR1 ENHRY, CDR2 SYGVKD. CDR3 DNA: TGTGCCATCTCAGGGGAGTCCGGGGAGCTGTTTTTT. This gives the protein CAISGESGELFF.

This chain joins TRBV7-2 and TRBJ1-3; no firm D call. Germline CDR1 and CDR2: SGHTA and FQGNSA. V was pared by 3 bases and J by 0 bases, with 12 bases between. The CDR3 runs to 16 residues. CDR3 residues: CASSLASRLSGNTIYF. The CDR3 region has the DNA TGTGCCAGCAGCTTGGCTAGCAGGCTCTCTGGAAACACCATATATTTT.

J is TRBJ2-1 and V is TRBV5-1, with 7 bases that match TRBD2. This CDR3 has 14 amino acids. Per germline, CDR1 SGHRS and CDR2 YFSETQ. Trimming at V came to 4 bases and at J to 7 bases, leaving 8 bases not matched to a gene. The CDR3 DNA follows: TGCGCCAGCAGCCCGCCGACTAGCACAAATGAGCAGTTCTTC. Amino acid sequence: CASSPPTSTNEQFF.

This chain joins TRBV29-1 and TRBJ2-7, with D possibly being TRBD2 (6 bases). This CDR3 comprises 13 residues. The germline V gene has CDR1 SQVTM and CDR2 ANQGSEA. Trimming took 6 bases from V and 2 from J, leaving 14 bases between them. CDR3 loop: CSVTGTGPYEQYF. DNA for the CDR3: TGCAGCGTGACCGGGACTGGCCCCTACGAGCAGTACTTC.

The J gene is TRBJ2-7, the V gene TRBV29-1; 9 bases agree with TRBD2. Germline V gene lookup returns CDR1 SQVTM and CDR2 ANQGSEA. The CDR3 extends over 15 amino acids. J gave up 5 bases and V 5 bases, and 13 bases lay outside the gene matches. CDR3 region: CSVKPSGNDGNEQYF. The CDR3 DNA follows: TGCAGCGTTAAACCTAGCGGGAACGATGGCAACGAGCAGTACTTC.

This chain connects TRBV5-1 to TRBJ2-5; 8 nucleotides match TRBD2. V lost 0 bases, J lost 2 bases, and 6 bases stayed unmatched. CDR1 and CDR2 (germline): SGHRS, YFSETQ. The CDR3 loop spans 16 amino acids. The CDR3 reads CASSLASGLTQETQYF. Written as DNA, the CDR3 is TGCGCCAGCAGCTTGGCTAGCGGGCTGACGCAAGAGACCCAGTACTTC.

The chain employs TRBV5-1 and TRBJ2-5, with 7 bases aligning to TRBD1. Germline V CDR1 and CDR2: SGHRS, YFSETQ. This CDR3 is 13 amino acids long. Trimming removed 3 bases from V and 3 bases from J; junction bases left unmatched: 2. The CDR3 is CASSYGTEETQYF. CDR3 nucleotides: TGCGCCAGCAGCTACGGGACAGAAGAGACCCAGTACTTC.

DNA for the CDR3: TGTGCCAGCTCACCTGGGCGGGGGCCCCGGGAGACCCAGTACTTC. It encodes CASSPGRGPRETQYF. This chain joins TRBV18 and TRBJ2-5, with D maybe TRBD2 (7 bases). Germline-derived CDR1 and CDR2 are KGHSH and LQKENI. This CDR3 spans 15 amino acids. V was clipped by 3 bases and J by 5 bases, with 16 bases between them.

The V gene is TRBV7-9, the J gene TRBJ1-5, with D unclear. The CDR3 is 16 amino acids. V was pared by 2 bases and J by 0 bases, with 11 bases between. Germline loops: CDR1 SEHNR, CDR2 FQNEAQ (reference sequence). CDR3 residues: CASSLWSPDSNQPQHF. CDR3 coding DNA: TGTGCCAGCAGCTTATGGAGTCCCGATAGCAATCAGCCCCAGCATTTT.

Written as DNA, the CDR3 is TGCGCCAGCAGCTTGCGCCCGACAGGGCTCTACAATGAGCAGTTCTTC. It yields the protein CASSLRPTGLYNEQFF. The chain has TRBV5-1 and TRBJ2-1; 7 nucleotides match TRBD1. The CDR3 covers 16 residues. Germline values: CDR1 SGHRS, CDR2 YFSETQ. The V and J ends lost 1 base and 3 bases, in that order; junction bases with no gene match: 7.

The rearrangement joins TRBV6-5 to TRBJ2-1; TRBD1 is a possible D gene (6 bases). This CDR3 contains 15 residues. Germline CDR1 reads MNHEY; CDR2 reads SVGAGI. V lost 4 bases and J 5 bases, leaving 15 bases between the germline ends. CDR3 region: CASSFQGWENNEQFF. CDR3 coding DNA: TGTGCCAGCAGTTTCCAGGGGTGGGAAAACAATGAGCAGTTCTTC.

V gene TRBV28 combines with J gene TRBJ1-5; a possible D gene is TRBD1 (6 bases). Germline V gives CDR1 MDHEN, CDR2 SYDVKM. This CDR3 is built from 15 residues. Trimming stripped 2 bases from V and 6 bases from J, with 14 bases between. CDR3 sequence (DNA): TGTGCCAGCAGTTTACCCCGCCAGGGGCTTCAGCCCCAGCATTTT. It yields the protein CASSLPRQGLQPQHF.

This clone was detected only a few times. This chain links TRBV30 with TRBJ2-7, with D uncertain. Deletions cut 0 bases from V and 5 bases from J, with 5 bases between. This CDR3 has 11 amino acids. Germline lookup yields CDR1 GTSNPN and CDR2 SVGIG (reference sequence). The CDR3 bases are TGTGCCTGGAGTGTACTGGACGAGCAGTACTTC. Protein sequence: CAWSVLDEQYF.

This clone was recorded once. This chain joins TRBV4-2 and TRBJ2-7; 7 bases map to TRBD2. Trimming cost V 3 bases and J 0 bases; bases outside gene matches: 8. From germline, CDR1 is LGHNA and CDR2 YNFKEQ. The CDR3 covers 16 residues. Written as DNA, the CDR3 is TGTGCCAGCAGCCATCCGGGAGGCCGCAGCTCCTACGAGCAGTACTTC. Its translation is CASSHPGGRSSYEQYF.

This clone was picked up a small number of times. The same CDR3 also results from other DNA sequences found in this sample. The chain joins TRBV11-3 to TRBJ2-3; TRBD1 matches at 7 bases. The CDR3 loop spans 15 amino acids. The V gene end was trimmed by 5 bases and the J gene end by 0 bases; junction bases not matched to a gene: 5. Germline CDR1 and CDR2: SGHNT and YENEEA. The DNA for the CDR3 is TGTGCCAGCAGCCGACGACAGGGTAGCACAGATACGCAGTATTTT. As protein: CASSRRQGSTDTQYF. Complete variable domain (other parts from reference TRBV11-3 and TRBJ2-3): EAGVVQSPRYKIIEKKQPVAFWCNPISGHNTLYWYLQNLGQGPELLIRYENEEAVDDSQLPKDRFSAERLKGVDSTLKIQPAELGDSAVYLCASSRRQGSTDTQYFGPGTRLTVL.

J is TRBJ2-7 and V is TRBV5-1, with D possibly being TRBD2 (6 bases). The germline V gene has CDR1 SGHRS and CDR2 YFSETQ. The length of the CDR3 is 13 residues. With 0 bases removed from V and 3 bases from J, the gap between germline ends came to 7 bases. CDR3 DNA: TGCGCCAGCAGCTTGGACGGGAGCTACGAGCAGTACTTC. Protein sequence: CASSLDGSYEQYF.

The chain has TRBV28 and TRBJ2-5, with D perhaps matching TRBD2 (6 bases). Germline V gene data show CDR1 as MDHEN and CDR2 as SYDVKM. The V end was cut by 3 bases, the J end by 6 bases, with 14 bases between. The CDR3 runs to 14 residues. This chain's CDR3 is CASSFVGGGQTQYF. In DNA form, the CDR3 reads TGTGCCAGCAGTTTCGTGGGAGGTGGACAGACCCAGTACTTC.

The chain joins TRBV5-6 to TRBJ1-4, with a possible D match to TRBD1 (5 bases). The CDR3 loop spans 17 amino acids. From germline, CDR1 is SGHDT and CDR2 YYEEEE. With 4 bases removed from V and 6 bases from J, the gap between germline ends came to 22 bases. CDR3 nucleotide sequence: TGTGCCAGCAGCCCTAGTGGGGCCCACCCCAGAGATGAAAAACTGTTTTTT. Translation gives CASSPSGAHPRDEKLFF. Using reference TRBV5-6 and TRBJ1-4 for the parts outside the CDR3, the full variable domain is DAGVTQSPTHLIKTRGQQVTLRCSPKSGHDTVSWYQQALGQGPQFIFQYYEEEERQRGNFPDRFSGHQFPNYSSELNVNALLLGDSALYLCASSPSGAHPRDEKLFFGSGTQLSVL.

The chain is built from TRBV29-1 and TRBJ2-2; 7 nucleotides align to TRBD2. The CDR3 runs to 14 residues. Germline-derived CDR1 and CDR2 are SQVTM and ANQGSEA. Losses at the gene ends were 7 bases for V and 4 bases for J; bases not matched to a gene: 9. As DNA, the CDR3 is TGCAGCGCAACGCGGGACTACGGCACCGGGGAGCTGTTTTTT. Its translation is CSATRDYGTGELFF.

The rearrangement joins TRBV19 to TRBJ2-1; 11 nucleotides match TRBD2. The CDR3 sequence is 15 residues long. In germline, CDR1 is LNHDA, CDR2 SQIVND (reference sequence). V lost 7 bases to trimming and J lost 6 bases; unmatched junction nucleotides: 8. In DNA, the CDR3 is TGTGCCAGTAAAATAGCGGGAGGGCCTTCCAATGAGCAGTTCTTC. Its translation: CASKIAGGPSNEQFF. The whole variable domain, filled in from reference TRBV19 and TRBJ2-1, reads DGGITQSPKYLFRKEGQNVTLSCEQNLNHDAMYWYRQDPGQGLRLIYYSQIVNDFQKGDIAEGYSVSREKKESFPLTVTSAQKNPTAFYLCASKIAGGPSNEQFFGPGTRLTVL.

The V call is TRBV29-1, the J call TRBJ1-2, with 9 bases lining up with TRBD1. The ends lost 1 base at V and 4 bases at J; junction bases unmatched: 7. Germline V gives CDR1 SQVTM, CDR2 ANQGSEA. This CDR3 spans 15 amino acids. The CDR3 here is CSVEGPDRGVYGYTF. The CDR3 bases are TGCAGCGTTGAAGGACCGGACAGGGGCGTCTATGGCTACACCTTC.

J is TRBJ2-7 and V is TRBV10-2; 7 bases align to TRBD1. This CDR3 region has 15 residues. V trimming: 8 bases; J trimming: 0 bases; junction bases outside the gene matches: 10. In germline, CDR1 is WSHSY, CDR2 SAAADI. For the CDR3, the DNA is TGCGCCAGCCGACACAACAGGGGATCCTCCTACGAGCAGTACTTC. As protein: CASRHNRGSSYEQYF.